This T cell receptor (beta chain) was identified during a study of T cells expressing NK-cell markers. TCRdb reprocessed the 5' RACE reads and stores each CDR3 protein as one record, lacking DNA. Recorded for this sample: around 550,000 distinct CDR3 sequences. CDR1 and CDR2 (germline): MNHEY, SVGAGI. The CDR3 is 17 residues long. The sequencing input was blood T cells: a sorted CD56 or NKG2C T cell subset, CD4+ or CD8+ T cells, or bulk PBMC T cells (not recorded which). The rearrangement joins TRBV6-5 to TRBJ2-3; TCRdb indicates TRBD1, and absent DNA this call remains unverified. The origin of this receptor is a man aged 18 to 35 in good health. CDR3 in amino acids: CASSRTQGYTKGDTQYF.